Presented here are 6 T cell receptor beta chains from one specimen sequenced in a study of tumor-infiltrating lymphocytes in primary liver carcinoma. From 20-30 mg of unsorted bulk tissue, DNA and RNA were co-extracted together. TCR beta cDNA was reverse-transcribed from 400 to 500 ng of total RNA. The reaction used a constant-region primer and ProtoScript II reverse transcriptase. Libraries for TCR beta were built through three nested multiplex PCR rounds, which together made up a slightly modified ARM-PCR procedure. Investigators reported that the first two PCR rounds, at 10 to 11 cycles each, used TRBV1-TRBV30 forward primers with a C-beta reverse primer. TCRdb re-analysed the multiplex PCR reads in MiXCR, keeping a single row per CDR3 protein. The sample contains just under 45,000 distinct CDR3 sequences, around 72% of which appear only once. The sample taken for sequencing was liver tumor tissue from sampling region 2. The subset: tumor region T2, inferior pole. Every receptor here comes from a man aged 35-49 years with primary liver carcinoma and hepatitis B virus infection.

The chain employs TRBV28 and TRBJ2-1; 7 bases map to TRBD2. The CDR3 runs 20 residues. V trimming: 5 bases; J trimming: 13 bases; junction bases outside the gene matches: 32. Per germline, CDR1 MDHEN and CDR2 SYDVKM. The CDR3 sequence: CASSLRTSGIGPGTGGRQFF. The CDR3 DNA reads TGTGCCAGCAGTCTGCGGACCAGCGGGATCGGCCCGGGGACCGGGGGTCGTCAGTTCTTC.

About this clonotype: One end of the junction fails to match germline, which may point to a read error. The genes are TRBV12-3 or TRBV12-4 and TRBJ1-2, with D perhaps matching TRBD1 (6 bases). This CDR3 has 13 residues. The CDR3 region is CASGLTGLVDYTF. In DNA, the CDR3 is TGTGCCAGCGGTTTAACAGGGCTAGTCGACTACACCTTC.

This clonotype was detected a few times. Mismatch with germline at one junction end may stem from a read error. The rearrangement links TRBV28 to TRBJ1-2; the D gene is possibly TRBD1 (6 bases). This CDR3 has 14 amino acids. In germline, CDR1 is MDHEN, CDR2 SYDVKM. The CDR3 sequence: CASSFSGANYGYAF. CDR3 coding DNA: TGTGCCAGTAGTTTCTCAGGGGCCAACTATGGCTACGCCTTC.

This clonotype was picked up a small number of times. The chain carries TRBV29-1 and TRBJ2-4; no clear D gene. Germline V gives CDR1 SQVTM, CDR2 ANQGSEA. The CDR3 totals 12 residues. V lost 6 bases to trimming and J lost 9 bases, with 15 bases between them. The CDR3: CSVVHGWGIQYF. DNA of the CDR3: TGCAGCGTAGTTCATGGGTGGGGCATTCAGTACTTC. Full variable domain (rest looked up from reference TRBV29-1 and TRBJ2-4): SAVISQKPSRDICQRGTSLTIQCQVDSQVTMMFWYRQQPGQSLTLIATANQGSEATYESGFVIDKFPISRPNLTFSTLTVSNMSPEDSSIYLCSVVHGWGIQYFGAGTRLSVL.

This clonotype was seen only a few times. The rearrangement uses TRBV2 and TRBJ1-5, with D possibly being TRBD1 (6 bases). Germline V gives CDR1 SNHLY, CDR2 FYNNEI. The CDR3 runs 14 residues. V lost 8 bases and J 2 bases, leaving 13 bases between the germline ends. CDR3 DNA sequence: TGTGCCAGCGGGGGGGGGGCGGGCAATCAGCCCCAGCATTTT. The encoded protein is CASGGGAGNQPQHF.

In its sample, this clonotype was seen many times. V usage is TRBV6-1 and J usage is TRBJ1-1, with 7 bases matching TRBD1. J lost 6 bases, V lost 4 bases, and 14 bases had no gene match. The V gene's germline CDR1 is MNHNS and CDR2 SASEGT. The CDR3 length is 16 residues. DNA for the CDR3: TGTGCCAGCAGTGCCGAATTCGGGACAGCGGGGTCTGAAGCTTTCTTT. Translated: CASSAEFGTAGSEAFF.